This entry concerns a single T cell receptor (beta chain). Judged by its sample share, this clone qualifies as medium-sized (0.01 to 0.1%). The clone's antigen remains unknown. No much larger clone is present one base from it, and per-base qualities are unavailable. The data belong to a study of T cell responses to AZD1222 COVID-19 vaccine (dated by TCRdb to the early 2020s). Turning to the overall study: A total of approximately 230 trial participants underwent TCR sequencing, of whom some 210 received two doses of AZD1222 and 26 received two doses of the MenACWY control vaccine. Trial participants were enrolled by age into 18-55, 56-69 and 70-plus year subgroups, with about 150, 28 and 57 TCR-sequenced participants respectively. The investigation overall reported the following: Nearly half of unique spike-specific TCRs reportedly recognized epitopes outside regions mutated in the B.1.351 and B.1.1.7 variants. Because no day 14 peak-response samples were available, the repertoires could be characterized only after the peak T cell response. After two AZD1222 doses, spike-specific TCR breadth and depth were significantly higher than at day 0 and than in MenACWY recipients. The 56-69-year group was small, and its depth increase did not reach significance, likely because of low power. CD4 TCRs associated with the vaccine covered the entire spike protein, and the dominant responses were in regions 160-218 and 743-854. Conclusions about previously exposed vaccinees were limited because only a handful of AZD1222 recipients were SARS-CoV-2 seropositive at baseline. Participants were mostly white British, with more females than males. The authors suggested clonal diversity may have been underestimated.

Per the publication, the time point label means: baseline before first vaccination. The sample's treatment or condition label, decoded: meningococcal conjugate vaccine given as trial control. The vaccinee samples were drawn from two UK trials, COV001 and COV002, one of which was a single-blind randomized controlled phase 2/3 trial testing AZD1222 (ChAdOx1 nCoV-19) in healthy adults. For TCRbeta chain sequencing, PBMC samples were collected from trial participants at day 0 and at day 28 after the second dose. The CDR3 regions of human TCRbeta chains were analyzed by immunosequencing. The authors' pipeline ran thus. Repertoire TCRs were checked for matches against a reference library of SARS-CoV-2-specific TCRs that had been generated using the MIRA antigen-specificity platform. Breadth meant the fraction of unique TCRs that were SARS-CoV-2-associated, whereas depth meant the fraction of total T cells that were SARS-CoV-2-associated. Using the MIRA data, each spike-specific TCR was mapped to the spike region that the TCR reacts to and placed in a CD4 or CD8 class. Log10-transformed breadth and depth values were compared by one-way ANOVA with Sidak's multiple comparisons tests. The clones in this table, taken by TCRdb from immuneACCESS, are in-frame only. Not every clone is retained; where verified, under half of the shortfall comes from an unresolved V gene, and the cause of the rest is unknown. V and J calls and clone size are copied from that table; D and trimming were computed from the DNA. The sample table holds 57,000 or so clones, of which about 85% were seen once. The ten largest clones capture roughly a fifth of the sample.

The germline V gene provides CDR1 LGHNA and CDR2 YSLEER. Trimming costs V 6 bases and J 3 bases, and their ends lie 24 bases apart. Including the terminal cysteine and phenylalanine, the CDR3 comprises 17 residues. Only the CDR3 region is kept as DNA, spanning 51 bases read in frame from base 1. The chain employs TRBV4-3 and TRBJ2-7; TRBD2 is possibly the D segment (7 matching bases). The sample consisted of peripheral blood, taken on day 0 of MenACWY control vaccination. This TCR was recovered from an adult in good health. The nucleotide sequence is given as TGCGCCAGCAGTTTATTTCGAGGGGGAGGGCATAACTACGAGCAGTACTTC. Translation gives CASSLFRGGGHNYEQYF.